At least ten counts were recorded for the clone carrying this T cell receptor beta chain. Its antigen remains unidentified. This entry comes from a study of T-cell reconstitution after alpha-beta-depleted transplantation in children. Preparing the TCRbeta library involved the use of unique molecular identifiers. TCRdb itself ran the PCR reads through MiXCR, one entry per CDR3 protein. In the table there are about 300,000 distinct CDR3 sequences, around a tenth of which are singletons. Study observations and caveats: It was surviving recipient T cells and thymic progenitors that gave some patients high TCRbeta diversity at day 60. A year post-transplant, T-cell counts and diversity derived mostly from newly produced T cells. Several hundred expanded graft clones reportedly were the source of alpha-beta T cells about two months after transplant.

This clonotype was sampled from a boy under two years old with acute myeloid leukemia, due to receive a stem cell transplant. The sequenced sample was PBMCs, obtained before TCRalphabeta/CD19-depleted stem cell transplant.

CDR3 region: CASTLRRGGVDTQYF. Written as DNA, the CDR3 is TGCGCCAGCACCCTACGGCGGGGGGGCGTAGATACGCAGTATTTT. The chain joins TRBV5-1 to TRBJ2-3; 9 positions agree with TRBD2. Trimming cost V 6 bases and J 5 bases; bases outside gene matches: 10. The germline V gene has CDR1 SGHRS and CDR2 YFSETQ. The CDR3 is 15 residues long.